This T cell receptor (beta chain) was recovered during a study of blood T cell repertoires in COVID-19. On the study more broadly: Acute-phase and convalescent COVID-19 samples originated in the United States, Italy and Spain.

Source study methods: Cell counts per sample came from amplifying reference gene primers. Assay: immunoSEQ multiplex PCR; the TCRdb copy retains only in-frame clones and omits some. D and trimming come from the DNA, and the V and J calls and clone size come from that table. The sample carries 130,000 or so clones, approximately 86% recorded once. Germline V gives CDR1 GTSNPN, CDR2 SVGIG (reference sequence). V was pared by 5 bases and J by 1 base, with 7 bases of the junction left unmatched. This CDR3 is 17 amino acids long. The source is a woman between 55 and 75 years old with acute or convalescent COVID-19. The chain combines TRBV30 with TRBJ2-2, with TRBD2 matching over 13 bases. Sequencing was done on a sample of peripheral blood. The CDR3 coding sequence is TGTGCCTGGGCTCGAAGGACTAGCGGGGGGAACACCGGGGAGCTGTTTTTT. Translating gives CAWARRTSGGNTGELFF.